The rows below give T cell receptor beta chains drawn from one sample of a study of cytomegalovirus exposure and HLA in healthy donors. Clones were read by immunoSEQ multiplex PCR, and TCRdb kept only the in-frame ones, dropping some. The sample lists 250,000 to 350,000 clones; approximately 90% were seen once. The material sequenced was PBMCs. The receptors were sampled from a man aged 35-49 years in good health and CMV-seropositive. Both conserved end residues are trimmed from each CDR3. The D gene is left open where the match is weak.

length	V	J	D	CDR3
11	TRBV5-4	TRBJ2-3	-	ASSLEFRYTQY
15	TRBV27	TRBJ2-7	TRBD2	ASSLYPAGVSWSEQY
13	TRBV5-6	TRBJ2-7	TRBD2	ASSWLAGDTFEQY
14	TRBV19	TRBJ2-7	TRBD2	ASRFSGLAGPYEQY
12	TRBV29-1	TRBJ2-1	-	SARKRGTYNEQF
14	TRBV7-9	TRBJ2-4	TRBD2	ASSLSTSVAKNIQY
10	TRBV6-6	TRBJ1-1	-	ASSSGSETAF
14	TRBV10-3	TRBJ1-5	TRBD1	AISESQTGGKQPQH
11	TRBV27	TRBJ1-1	-	ASSWRAYTEAF
13	TRBV2	TRBJ1-2	TRBD1	ASSWTGGVSYGYT
14	TRBV29-1	TRBJ2-1	TRBD2	SVEGGAGEVYNEQF
14	TRBV5-1	TRBJ2-1	TRBD2	ASTMGWGGSSREQF
16	TRBV4-2	TRBJ2-7	TRBD2	ASSQDLVAGAGRGEQY
11	TRBV4-1	TRBJ2-4	-	ASSPLAKNIQY
11	TRBV2	TRBJ1-1	TRBD1	ASSKQGATEAF
13	TRBV4-2	TRBJ2-5	-	ASSQGLGGRETQY
11	TRBV7-3	TRBJ2-7	-	ASSLKPPYEQY
16	TRBV15	TRBJ1-2	-	ATSRVRVGTTLNYGYT
12	TRBV9	TRBJ2-7	-	ASSPRLDGYEQY
13	TRBV6-1	TRBJ2-5	TRBD1	ASSAQGQPLETQY
11	TRBV11-3	TRBJ2-7	-	ASSPTRWDEQY
11	TRBV5-6	TRBJ2-7	-	ASSTGQSYEQY
12	TRBV28	TRBJ2-1	TRBD2	ASSLAGDYNEQF